This paragraph covers one T cell receptor (beta chain) sequence. Its target is unknown. Method: immunoSEQ multiplex PCR; TCRdb's copy keeps in-frame clones and lacks some. In the table there are tens of thousands of clones, about 90% of which are singletons. The sample is drawn from a study of PD-1 blockade in classical Hodgkin lymphoma. Study at large: Patients got intravenous nivolumab 3 mg/kg every 2 weeks.

The time point: cycle 4 day 1 (C4D1), after five to seven weeks of nivolumab. After autologous stem cell transplantation all patients relapsed, and prior brentuximab vedotin exposure differed between cohorts. CDR1 SNHLY and CDR2 FYNNEI come from the germline V gene. The CDR3 runs 13 residues. The germline V and J ends were trimmed by 10 bases and 8 bases, with 18 bases remaining between them. Overall study findings and caveats: Newly diagnosed patients were said to have less baseline TCR diversity than healthy donors did.

The sequence was obtained from a human donor with classical Hodgkin lymphoma. The rearrangement links TRBV2 to TRBJ2-4; D is possibly TRBD2 (7 bases). The specimen was peripheral blood mononuclear cells (PBMCs), collected before the fourth cycle of nivolumab. CDR3 sequence: CATEGEGGDIQYF. CDR3 bases: TGTGCCACAGAGGGGGAGGGTGGGGACATTCAGTACTTC.